The 13 T cell receptor beta chains given below trace back to one sample, sequenced in a study of shared clonotypes between healthy human individuals. The naive CD8 fraction comprised CD45RO-negative cells positively selected for CCR7 and excluded terminally differentiated effector memory CD45RA+ cells. The table came from immunoSEQ multiplex PCR; TCRdb's copy has only in-frame clones and leaves some out. Among approximately 720,000 clones listed, roughly 94% were seen once. Sequencing was done on a sample of naive CD8+ T cells sorted from blood. Receptor source: a man aged 30-40 years in good health.

The table lists this clone with a count of one. The J gene is TRBJ2-5, the V gene TRBV13, with D perhaps matching TRBD2 (7 bases). Germline V lookup: CDR1 PRHDT, CDR2 FYEKMQ (reference sequence). The CDR3 is 14 amino acids. The V end lost 3 bases, the J end lost 2 bases, and 10 bases lay between the germline ends. Here the CDR3 DNA reads TGTGCCAGCAGCTTGCGGGGGCTTCAAGAGACCCAGTACTTC. It is translated as CASSLRGLQETQYF.

J is TRBJ1-1 and V is TRBV5-1; D ambiguous. The germline gives CDR1 SGHRS, CDR2 YFSETQ. Trimming took 0 bases from V and 3 from J, leaving 15 bases between them. This CDR3 has 16 residues. In DNA form, the CDR3 reads TGCGCCAGCAGCTTGGAGGGCGCGGCTCGGGACACTGAAGCTTTCTTT. As protein: CASSLEGAARDTEAFF.

The chain links TRBV28 to TRBJ2-1; 9 nucleotides line up with TRBD2. Germline loops: CDR1 MDHEN, CDR2 SYDVKM. This CDR3 comprises 18 residues. Losses at the gene ends were 2 bases for V and 5 bases for J; bases not matched to a gene: 13. Written as DNA, the CDR3 is TGTGCCAGCAGTTTAGCTCTCCTCTGGCGGGAGGGTAACAATGAGCAGTTCTTC. Its translation is CASSLALLWREGNNEQFF.

The chain joins TRBV18 to TRBJ2-1; the D is unclear. Germline values: CDR1 KGHSH, CDR2 LQKENI. The CDR3 loop spans 17 amino acids. V dropped 3 bases and J dropped 0 bases, with 15 bases sitting between them. The CDR3, as DNA: TGTGCCAGCTCACCCCGCGGCGGTAATCCCTCCTACAATGAGCAGTTCTTC. Its protein product is CASSPRGGNPSYNEQFF. Combining the CDR3 with reference TRBV18 and TRBJ2-1 gives the whole variable domain NAGVMQNPRHLVRRRGQEARLRCSPMKGHSHVYWYRQLPEEGLKFMVYLQKENIIDESGMPKERFSAEFPKEGPSILRIQQVVRGDSAAYFCASSPRGGNPSYNEQFFGPGTRLTVL.

This sequence joins TRBV29-1 and TRBJ1-2, with 11 bases aligning to TRBD1. The V and J ends lost 7 bases and 8 bases, in that order; junction bases with no gene match: 6. Germline V CDR1 and CDR2: SQVTM, ANQGSEA. The CDR3 length is 12 residues. The CDR3 sequence: CSGGQGAEGYTF. CDR3 in DNA: TGCAGCGGTGGACAGGGGGCAGAAGGCTACACCTTC.

V usage is TRBV7-9 and J usage is TRBJ1-1, with TRBD1 as a possible D gene (5 bases). CDR1 is SEHNR and CDR2 is FQNEAQ in the germline V gene (reference sequence). The CDR3 is 15 amino acids. Trimming removed 5 bases from V and 1 base from J, with 14 bases in between. This CDR3 reads CASSPRSGGNTEAFF. Here the CDR3 DNA reads TGTGCCAGCAGCCCAAGGTCGGGGGGGAACACTGAAGCTTTCTTT.

The chain joins TRBV10-2 to TRBJ1-4, with D perhaps TRBD1 (6 bases). V was cut by 2 bases and J by 0 bases, with 10 bases left in between. The length of the CDR3 is 16 residues. Germline values: CDR1 WSHSY, CDR2 SAAADI. CDR3 loop: CASSERGTSTNEKLFF. The CDR3 DNA is TGCGCCAGCAGTGAGCGGGGGACATCAACTAATGAAAAACTGTTTTTT.

CDR3 DNA: TGTGCCAGCAGCCCCTTGGATCAGGGGTATCAGCCCCAGCATTTT. As protein: CASSPLDQGYQPQHF. The chain carries TRBV7-8 and TRBJ1-5, with a weak D call TRBD1 (6 bases). The V gene's germline CDR1 is SGHVS and CDR2 FQNEAQ. With 5 bases removed from V and 5 bases from J, the gap between germline ends came to 16 bases. CDR3 length: 15 amino acids. Supplemented by reference TRBV7-8 and TRBJ1-5, the full variable domain reads GAGVSQSPRYKVAKRGQDVALRCDPISGHVSLFWYQQALGQGPEFLTYFQNEAQLDKSGLPSDRFFAERPEGSVSTLKIQRTQQEDSAVYLCASSPLDQGYQPQHFGDGTRLSIL.

This chain joins TRBV27 and TRBJ2-5, with TRBD2 matching over 7 bases. The CDR3 runs to 14 residues. The germline gives CDR1 MNHEY, CDR2 SMNVEV (reference sequence). V shed 5 bases and J 6 bases; nucleotides not matched to a gene: 9. CDR3 DNA: TGTGCCAGCAGTAAATTGGGCGGGAGTAAGACCCAGTACTTC. This translates into CASSKLGGSKTQYF.

The genes are TRBV28 and TRBJ2-5; unclear D gene. Trimming shortened V by 8 bases and J by 2 bases, and 9 bases separated the two germline ends. Germline V gives CDR1 MDHEN, CDR2 SYDVKM. CDR3 length equals 12 residues. The CDR3 reads CASARWQETQYF. The DNA of the CDR3 is TGTGCCAGCGCCAGGTGGCAAGAGACCCAGTACTTC.

This chain connects TRBV4-1 to TRBJ2-2; D is undetermined. Between the trimmed V and J ends, which lost 2 bases and 4 bases, there was a span of 5 bases. The CDR3 contains 13 residues. Germline CDR1 MGHRA, CDR2 YSYEKL. DNA of the CDR3: TGCGCCAGCAGCCAAACCCTCACCGGGGAGCTGTTTTTT. As protein: CASSQTLTGELFF.

This sequence joins TRBV6-5 and TRBJ1-2, with a weak D call TRBD1 (5 bases). The V end was cut by 8 bases, the J end by 6 bases, with 13 bases between. The germline V gene encodes CDR1 MNHEY and CDR2 SVGAGI. CDR3 size: 12 residues. CDR3 in DNA: TGTGCCAGCGCGATTGGGGGGGATGGCTACACCTTC. Amino acid sequence: CASAIGGDGYTF.

As regards this clone: One junction end does not reproduce the germline sequence, and a read error may be involved. This chain connects TRBV6-6 to TRBJ2-2, with D hard to call. CDR3 length: 13 residues. Germline CDR1 reads MNHNY; CDR2 reads SVGAGI (reference sequence). CDR3 sequence (DNA): TGTGCCAGCATTTACGGTTACACCGGGGAGCTGTTTTTT. Translating it yields CASIYGYTGELFF.